These 15 T cell receptor beta chains were all obtained from the same sample, sequenced in a study of blood T cell repertoires in COVID-19. Produced via immunoSEQ multiplex PCR; TCRdb's table is partial and in-frame only. This sample has a few hundred thousand clones, with around 85% found just once. The sample taken for sequencing was peripheral blood. These receptors all stem from a woman younger than 35 with acute or convalescent COVID-19.

J is TRBJ1-2 and V is TRBV5-4; TRBD1 aligns across 9 bases. This CDR3 has 14 amino acids. V was pared by 3 bases and J by 1 base, with 1 base of the junction left unmatched. CDR1 is SGHNT and CDR2 is YYREEE in the germline V gene (reference sequence). Here the CDR3 reads CASSSGQGNYGYTF. The CDR3 DNA reads TGTGCCAGCAGCTCGGGACAGGGTAACTATGGCTACACCTTC.

J is TRBJ1-3 and V is TRBV9; D unresolved. The V end was cut by 3 bases, the J end by 2 bases, with 9 bases between. The CDR3 runs to 14 residues. In germline, CDR1 is SGDLS, CDR2 YYNGEE. CDR3 region: CASSERAAGNTIYF. In DNA form, the CDR3 reads TGTGCCAGCAGCGAGAGGGCGGCTGGAAACACCATATATTTT.

The genes are TRBV10-3 and TRBJ2-7; 7 bases agree with TRBD1. Germline V CDR1 and CDR2: ENHRY, SYGVKD. Trimming removed 10 bases from V and 2 bases from J; junction bases left unmatched: 8. The CDR3 runs to 13 residues. DNA of the CDR3: TGTGCCACCCGGACAGGCTCTACCTACGAGCAGTACTTC. Translating gives CATRTGSTYEQYF.

The V and J genes are TRBV7-6 and TRBJ1-4, with D tentatively TRBD1 (5 bases). The CDR3 has 15 residues. From germline, CDR1 is SGHVS and CDR2 FNYEAQ. The V end was cut by 5 bases, the J end by 6 bases, with 16 bases between. The CDR3, as DNA: TGTGCCAGCAGCGAAACAGGCCTCTTAGATGAAAAACTGTTTTTT. It specifies CASSETGLLDEKLFF.

As regards this clone: The identical CDR3 is also encoded by other nucleotide sequences in the sample. This chain joins TRBV4-1 and TRBJ2-3, with D hard to call. Germline V gene sequence: CDR1 MGHRA, CDR2 YSYEKL. The V and J ends lost 0 bases and 4 bases respectively, with 2 bases between them. The CDR3 contains 12 residues. CDR3 in amino acids: CASSQDSDTQYF. CDR3 nucleotides: TGCGCCAGCAGCCAAGACTCAGATACGCAGTATTTT.

The chain is built from TRBV6-6 and TRBJ2-7; 10 bases are shared with TRBD1. This CDR3 spans 14 amino acids. The junction had 6 bases not matched to a gene; V was cut back by 4 bases and J by 6 bases. Germline values: CDR1 MNHNY, CDR2 SVGAGI (reference sequence). The CDR3: CASSSGTGDGEQYF. CDR3 sequence (DNA): TGTGCCAGCAGTTCCGGGACAGGGGACGGCGAGCAGTACTTC.

The chain combines TRBV28 with TRBJ2-1; no clear D gene. This CDR3 is built from 13 residues. Per the germline V gene, CDR1 is MDHEN and CDR2 is SYDVKM. Deletions cut 3 bases from V and 4 bases from J, with 7 bases between. CDR3 sequence: CASSLGRYNEQFF. CDR3 nucleotides: TGTGCCAGCAGTTTGGGCAGATACAATGAGCAGTTCTTC. The variable domain in full, completed from reference TRBV28 and TRBJ2-1, reads DVKVTQSSRYLVKRTGEKVFLECVQDMDHENMFWYRQDPGLGLRLIYFSYDVKMKEKGDIPEGYSVSREKKERFSLILESASTNQTSMYLCASSLGRYNEQFFGPGTRLTVL.

This sequence joins TRBV30 and TRBJ1-6; D is possibly TRBD1 (5 bases). CDR1 is GTSNPN, CDR2 SVGIG, per germline (reference sequence). The CDR3 contains 14 residues. The ends were cut back, 8 bases at V and 10 bases at J, with 21 bases in the middle. CDR3 region: CAPQIGGGGSPLHF. CDR3 nucleotides: TGTGCCCCCCAGATCGGGGGGGGAGGATCACCCCTCCACTTT. Full variable domain (remainder filled in from reference TRBV30 and TRBJ1-6): SQTIHQWPATLVQPVGSPLSLECTVEGTSNPNLYWYRQAAGRGLQLLFYSVGIGQISSEVPQNLSASRPQDRQFILSSKKLLLSDSGFYLCAPQIGGGGSPLHFGNGTRLTVT.

The rearrangement uses TRBV7-8 and TRBJ2-3, with 8 bases lining up with TRBD2. V shed 1 base and J 2 bases; nucleotides not matched to a gene: 8. Germline V CDR1 and CDR2: SGHVS, FQNEAQ. CDR3 size: 17 residues. The CDR3 DNA reads TGTGCCAGCAGCTTAGATACAGCGGGGGACCTCACAGATACGCAGTATTTT. Protein: CASSLDTAGDLTDTQYF.

This clone was seen more than once but under ten times. The rearrangement uses TRBV5-1 and TRBJ1-5; D gene unclear. The CDR3 is 15 amino acids. V lost 2 bases, J lost 1 base, and 10 bases lay in between. The germline V gene encodes CDR1 SGHRS and CDR2 YFSETQ. The CDR3 DNA reads TGCGCCAGCAGCTTAGACGCAGCGAGCAATCAGCCCCAGCATTTT. This gives the protein CASSLDAASNQPQHF.

V gene TRBV9 combines with J gene TRBJ2-7, with 8 bases identical to TRBD2. With 4 bases clipped from V and 6 bases from J, the junction kept 6 bases outside the gene matches. CDR3 length: 13 residues. Germline loops: CDR1 SGDLS, CDR2 YYNGEE. The CDR3 spells CASSPRLAPEQYF. As DNA, the CDR3 is TGTGCCAGCAGCCCCCGACTAGCGCCCGAGCAGTACTTC.

The chain couples TRBV12-5 to TRBJ2-2; possible D gene TRBD1, 5 bases. The CDR3 loop spans 15 amino acids. The V end lost 0 bases, the J end lost 4 bases, and 9 bases lay between the germline ends. Looked up from germline, CDR1 is LGHNT and CDR2 is FRNRAP. The CDR3 nucleotides are TGTGCTAGTGGTTTGGTACAGGTGGGCACCGGGGAGCTGTTTTTT. Encoded protein: CASGLVQVGTGELFF.

The genes are TRBV7-9 and TRBJ1-6; TRBD1 matches at 7 bases. The CDR3 totals 15 residues. CDR1 SEHNR and CDR2 FQNEAQ come from the germline V gene (reference sequence). V shed 5 bases and J 7 bases; nucleotides not matched to a gene: 8. As DNA, the CDR3 is TGTGCCAGCAGCCCTGGGACAGTCCTCAATTCACCCCTCCACTTT. Translated, it gives CASSPGTVLNSPLHF.

The chain is built from TRBV19 and TRBJ1-2; 9 nucleotides line up with TRBD1. This CDR3 comprises 14 residues. Germline values: CDR1 LNHDA, CDR2 SQIVND (reference sequence). The V segment lost 1 base and the J segment 3 bases; nucleotides outside the gene matches: 0. The CDR3 DNA reads as TGTGCCAGTAGTATAGGGACAGGGGACTATGGCTACACCTTC. Its translation: CASSIGTGDYGYTF.

This clone was detected only once. This chain connects TRBV7-2 to TRBJ2-7; D unclear. Germline-derived CDR1 and CDR2 are SGHTA and FQGNSA. With 7 bases removed from V and 2 bases from J, the gap between germline ends came to 12 bases. This CDR3 spans 13 amino acids. The CDR3 loop reads CASTTQVAYEQYF. The CDR3 DNA reads TGTGCCAGCACCACCCAGGTAGCCTACGAGCAGTACTTC.